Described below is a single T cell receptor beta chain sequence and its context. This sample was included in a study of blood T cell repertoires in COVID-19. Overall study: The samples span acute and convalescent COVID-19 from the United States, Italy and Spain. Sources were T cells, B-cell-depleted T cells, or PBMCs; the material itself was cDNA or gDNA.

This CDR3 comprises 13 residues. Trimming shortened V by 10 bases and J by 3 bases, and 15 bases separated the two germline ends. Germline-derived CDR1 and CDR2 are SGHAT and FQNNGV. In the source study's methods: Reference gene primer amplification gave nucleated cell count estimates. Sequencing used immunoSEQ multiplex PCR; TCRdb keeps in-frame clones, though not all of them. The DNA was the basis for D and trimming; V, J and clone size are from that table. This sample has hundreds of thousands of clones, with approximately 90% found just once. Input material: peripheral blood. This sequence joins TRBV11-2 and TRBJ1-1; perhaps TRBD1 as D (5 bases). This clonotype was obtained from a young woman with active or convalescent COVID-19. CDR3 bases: TGTGCCACCGTGGGGGGTAAGGACACTGAAGCTTTCTTT. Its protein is CATVGGKDTEAFF.